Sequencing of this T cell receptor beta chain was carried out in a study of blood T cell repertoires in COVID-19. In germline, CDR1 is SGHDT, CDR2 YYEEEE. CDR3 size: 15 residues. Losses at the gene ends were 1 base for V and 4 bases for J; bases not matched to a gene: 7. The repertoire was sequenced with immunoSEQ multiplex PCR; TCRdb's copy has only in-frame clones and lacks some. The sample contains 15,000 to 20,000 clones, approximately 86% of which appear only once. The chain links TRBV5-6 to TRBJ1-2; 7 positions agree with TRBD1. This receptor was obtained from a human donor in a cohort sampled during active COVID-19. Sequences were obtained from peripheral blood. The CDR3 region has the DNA TGTGCCAGCAGCTTGTGGGCAGGGGGACGCTATGGCTACACCTTC. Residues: CASSLWAGGRYGYTF.